This T cell receptor (beta chain) was sequenced during a study of blood T cell repertoires in COVID-19. In germline, CDR1 is SGHRS, CDR2 YFSETQ. The V and J ends lost 3 bases and 9 bases respectively, with 25 bases between them. The CDR3 spans 17 residues. Assay: immunoSEQ multiplex PCR; the TCRdb copy retains only in-frame clones and omits some. The sample carries roughly 330,000 clones, more than 70% recorded once. Those who participated ranged in age from about 18 to 89 years and resided in about 24 US areas. The material sequenced was PBMCs or T cells enriched from blood (not recorded which). V gene TRBV5-1 combines with J gene TRBJ1-5, with D possibly matching TRBD1 (6 bases). The sequence came from a woman in her twenties or thirties who had recovered from COVID-19. The CDR3 loop is CASSWGTGPPGFSPQHF. The CDR3 DNA sequence: TGCGCCAGCAGCTGGGGCACAGGGCCCCCTGGATTTTCGCCCCAGCATTTT.